What follows are 18 T cell receptor beta chains derived from one specimen sequenced in a study of T cells in Graves' hyperthyroidism and ophthalmopathy. It was RNA transcripts that yielded the amplified TCR beta CDR3 regions. The HTBI primer set was used in a first-round RT-PCR of the TCR CDR3. TCRdb ran MiXCR on the multiplex PCR reads and lists one entry per CDR3 protein. The sample yields 690,000 or so distinct CDR3 sequences, roughly a sixth seen once. Material for sequencing was blood. The origin of the receptors is a woman aged 45-65 years with Graves' hyperthyroidism that later progressed to Graves' ophthalmopathy.

The rearrangement joins TRBV4-1 to TRBJ2-3, with D possibly called TRBD1 or TRBD2 (6 bases each). CDR3 length: 15 amino acids. Trimming shortened V by 0 bases and J by 4 bases, and 11 bases separated the two germline ends. The germline CDR1 and CDR2 sequences are MGHRA and YSYEKL. CDR3 DNA: TGCGCCAGCAGCCAAGATAACAGGGAGGCAGATACGCAGTATTTT. Translated, it gives CASSQDNREADTQYF.

The chain links TRBV12-3 or TRBV12-4 to TRBJ1-5; no clear D. There are 14 residues in the CDR3. Trimming removed 3 bases at V and 3 bases at J, with 9 bases between. The CDR3 is CASSFGVFNQPQHF. CDR3 coding DNA: TGTGCCAGCAGTTTCGGGGTATTCAATCAGCCCCAGCATTTT.

This chain links TRBV9 with TRBJ2-5; D gene unclear. V was pared by 0 bases and J by 5 bases, with 14 bases between. This CDR3 region has 15 residues. Germline assignment: CDR1 SGDLS and CDR2 YYNGEE. CDR3 nucleotide sequence: TGTGCCAGCAGCGTAGAGTCCGTCCCCCGTGAGACCCAGTACTTC. Amino acids: CASSVESVPRETQYF.

This clonotype was found many times. The chain combines TRBV5-6 with TRBJ2-7; D is tentatively TRBD1 or TRBD2 (6 bases each). CDR3 size: 13 residues. The V and J ends lost 6 bases and 0 bases respectively, with 10 bases between them. The V gene's germline CDR1 is SGHDT and CDR2 YYEEEE. The CDR3 spells CASNGGPSYEQYF. CDR3 nucleotide sequence: TGTGCCAGCAATGGGGGGCCCTCCTACGAGCAGTACTTC.

This clonotype was observed once. The chain couples TRBV7-3 to TRBJ2-5, with D tentatively TRBD1 (5 bases). Between the trimmed V and J ends, which lost 8 bases and 5 bases, there was a span of 9 bases. CDR1 and CDR2 (germline): SGHTA, FQGTGA. The CDR3 consists of 11 residues. As DNA, the CDR3 is TGTGCCAGCGGGGCTGGGGAGACCCAGTACTTC. It translates to CASGAGETQYF.

This clonotype occurred many times. CDR3 bases: TGTGCCAGCAGCTTAGCAGGGTCGGCGCAAGAGACCCAGTACTTC. This gives the protein CASSLAGSAQETQYF. This sequence joins TRBV11-2 and TRBJ2-5; possibly TRBD1 for D (5 bases). V was trimmed by 1 base and J by 2 bases, leaving 11 bases between them. CDR1 and CDR2 (germline): SGHAT, FQNNGV. The CDR3 runs to 15 residues.

Ten or more counts support this clonotype. The chain uses TRBV7-9 and TRBJ1-1; weak D call: TRBD1 (6 bases). CDR1 and CDR2 (germline): SEHNR, FQNEAQ (reference sequence). Trimming removed 1 base from V and 2 bases from J, with 17 bases in between. This CDR3 is 17 amino acids long. CDR3 coding DNA: TGTGCCAGCAGCTTAGACCCCACAGGGCACCTAAACACTGAAGCTTTCTTT. This sequence encodes CASSLDPTGHLNTEAFF.

V is TRBV25-1 and J is TRBJ1-3; no clear D gene. With 5 bases removed from V and 1 base from J, the gap between germline ends came to 6 bases. The CDR3 length is 13 residues. The germline CDR1 and CDR2 sequences are MGHDK and SYGVNS. The CDR3 loop is CASSMGSGNTIYF. DNA for the CDR3: TGTGCCAGCAGTATGGGTTCTGGAAACACCATATATTTT.

In regard to this clonotype: Without the conserved terminal phenylalanine or tryptophan, this CDR3 likely stems from a read error. J is TRBJ1-5 and V is TRBV7-8; 7 positions agree with TRBD1. J was trimmed by 3 bases and V by 1 base; bases with no gene match: 9. CDR1 SGHVS and CDR2 FQNEAQ come from the germline V gene. The CDR3 runs to 17 residues. The CDR3 nucleotides read TGTGCCAGCAGCTTAGTCGGGACAGTTAAATACAATCAGCCCCAGCATTGT. Its protein is CASSLVGTVKYNQPQHC.

This clonotype was found many times. The rearrangement joins TRBV7-2 to TRBJ1-4, with D possibly TRBD1 on 5 matching bases. The CDR3 is 18 residues long. Germline loops: CDR1 SGHTA, CDR2 FQGNSA. Trimming left V 1 base short and J 4 bases short, with 19 bases between. CDR3 sequence (DNA): TGTGCCAGCAGCTTAGTCTCACAGGCGTCATGGGGTAATGAAAAACTGTTTTTT. Residues: CASSLVSQASWGNEKLFF.

V usage is TRBV6-1 and J usage is TRBJ1-2; D is unresolved. CDR3 length: 14 residues. Germline loops: CDR1 MNHNS, CDR2 SASEGT. V lost 6 bases, J lost 3 bases, and 14 bases lay in between. CDR3 residues: CASSHSREHYGYTF. The CDR3 DNA reads TGTGCCAGCAGCCACTCGCGGGAGCACTATGGCTACACCTTC.

This clonotype was picked up many times. The gene calls are TRBV5-8 and TRBJ1-6; D is uncertain. V shed 6 bases and J shed 3 bases, with 13 bases lying between them. The V gene's germline CDR1 is SGHTS and CDR2 YDEGEE. The CDR3 extends over 15 amino acids. Written as DNA, the CDR3 is TGTGCCAGCACCCGCGGGGAAAGCTATAATTCACCCCTCCACTTT. Its protein product is CASTRGESYNSPLHF.

The chain links TRBV29-1 to TRBJ2-1; 11 bases map to TRBD1. CDR1 and CDR2 from the germline V gene are SQVTM and ANQGSEA. This CDR3 is built from 18 residues. Germline trimming cut 5 bases from V and 0 bases from J; bases unmatched to any gene: 12. CDR3 bases: TGCAGCGTTCTAGGGACAGGGGGTTCAACTAGCTCCTACAATGAGCAGTTCTTC. Protein product: CSVLGTGGSTSSYNEQFF.

The J gene is TRBJ2-3, the V gene TRBV28; perhaps TRBD2 as D (5 bases). CDR1 is MDHEN and CDR2 is SYDVKM in the germline V gene. The germline V and J ends were trimmed by 4 bases and 5 bases, with 19 bases remaining between them. CDR3 size: 16 residues. CDR3 residues: CASSSPGSPSGDTQYF. In nucleotides, the CDR3 is TGTGCCAGCAGTTCGCCTGGTAGCCCAAGCGGAGATACGCAGTATTTT. Together with reference TRBV28 and TRBJ2-3, the CDR3 gives the full variable domain: DVKVTQSSRYLVKRTGEKVFLECVQDMDHENMFWYRQDPGLGLRLIYFSYDVKMKEKGDIPEGYSVSREKKERFSLILESASTNQTSMYLCASSSPGSPSGDTQYFGPGTRLTVL.

The chain joins TRBV20-1 to TRBJ1-5; 9 bases match TRBD1. The CDR3 sequence is 16 residues long. V shed 3 bases and J 4 bases; nucleotides not matched to a gene: 10. Germline V gene sequence: CDR1 DFQATT, CDR2 SNEGSKA (reference sequence). The CDR3 coding sequence is TGCAGTGCTAGTGGGGGACTAGGACAGGGGAATCAGCCCCAGCATTTT. Its protein product is CSASGGLGQGNQPQHF.

The chain links TRBV5-1 to TRBJ1-1, with TRBD1 matching over 8 bases. CDR1 is SGHRS, CDR2 YFSETQ, per germline. Losses at the gene ends were 4 bases for V and 0 bases for J; bases not matched to a gene: 5. This CDR3 is built from 15 residues. CDR3 sequence (DNA): TGCGCCAGCAGCGGAGACAGGGGAATGAACACTGAAGCTTTCTTT. Translation gives CASSGDRGMNTEAFF.

This clonotype showed up many times. The gene calls are TRBV20-1 and TRBJ2-5; D assignment may be TRBD1 or TRBD2 (5 bases each). The CDR3 extends over 12 amino acids. CDR1 and CDR2 from the germline V gene are DFQATT and SNEGSKA (reference sequence). V lost 4 bases to trimming and J lost 4 bases, with 10 bases between them. The CDR3 loop reads CSAIIGAETQYF. The CDR3 bases are TGCAGTGCTATTATCGGGGCAGAGACCCAGTACTTC.

Many counts were recorded for this clonotype. This chain uses TRBV2 with TRBJ2-7; D remains ambiguous. Germline V lookup: CDR1 SNHLY, CDR2 FYNNEI. Trimming pared 4 bases from V and 3 bases from J, leaving 13 bases between. The CDR3 extends over 14 amino acids. This chain's CDR3 is CASSAGPIYYEQYF. Written as DNA, the CDR3 is TGTGCCAGCAGTGCGGGCCCGATTTACTACGAGCAGTACTTC.